The rows below give T cell receptor beta chains drawn from one sample of a study of blood T cell repertoires in COVID-19. Using immunoSEQ multiplex PCR, the repertoire was profiled, and TCRdb retains in-frame clones only, with some absent. The sample consists of roughly 400,000 clones, around 89% of them appearing once. The sample consisted of PBMCs or T cells enriched from blood (not recorded which). These receptors originate from a man aged 30 to 39 who had recovered from COVID-19. Both conserved end residues are part of each CDR3. Fields, in order: V gene, CDR3 protein.

>TRBV7-2
CASSLRTSGSNEQFF
>TRBV7-9
CASSLGDRPGGNYGYTF
>TRBV6-5
CASLLTGVQETQYF
>TRBV4-2
CASSQEDRPQGYTF
>TRBV28
CASSPGTARNGYTF
>TRBV24-1
CATSDPWTDQETQYF
>TRBV5-4
CASSLGGTVNTEAFF
>TRBV2
CASSNSQGSDAFF
>TRBV30
CAWSLKDRTNSPLHF
>TRBV19
CASSIPSNRKPQHF
>TRBV20-1
CSAATNGTQYF
>TRBV5-4
CASSPGGGRDYGYTF
>TRBV29-1
CSVERVGGLEAFF
>TRBV20-1
CSASGLAGSYEQYF
>TRBV6-2/TRBV6-3
CASSYGGGVTDTQYF
>TRBV28
CASSLTRVTRGADGANVLTF
>TRBV3-1/TRBV3-2
CASSQDQTRGETQYF
>TRBV28
CASSHVQGLSGANVLTF
>TRBV18
CASSPTGNTEAFF
>TRBV30
CAGGFVDYGYTF
>TRBV6-4
CARSTGGREQYF
>TRBV5-1
CASSLGGQGTGANVLTF
>TRBV15
CATSSRDKTQETQYF
>TRBV30
CAHSRQGNQPQHF
>TRBV11-3
CASSAAGNAYEQFF
>TRBV5-1
CASSLSQGAGYEQYF
>TRBV10-3
CAISDRGTGGTDTQYF
>TRBV7-3
CASSPTAGDNSPLHF
>TRBV27
CASSFGTGIVGEQYF
>TRBV9
CASSGQGASVYEQYF
>TRBV5-1
CASSLDGPETQYF
>TRBV12-3/TRBV12-4
CASSTTGERGYTF
>TRBV6-4
CASSDPWDKLLSTQYF
>TRBV28
CASSQIGQGAQLINQPQHF
>TRBV7-9
CASSTGYYGYTF
>TRBV6-5
CASSYTGNIMNTEAFF
>TRBV5-1
CASSRDRGTGETQYF
>TRBV24-1
CATSDFRQNNEQFF
>TRBV7-6
CASSLSTSGPLAWEQFF
>TRBV7-8
CASSLREDSPLHF
>TRBV11-2
CASTPALGGDGYTF
>TRBV11-1
CASSSDLTRGSYEQYF
>TRBV5-1
CASSWTDRNQETQYF
>TRBV30
CAWSTTSADTQYF
>TRBV6-5
CASRTSGTYEQYF
>TRBV20-1
CSAGRTANF
>TRBV10-3
CAISDTGNYGYTF
>TRBV28
CASSPGGTQGGELFF
>TRBV28
CASSLKVGRRAGELFF
>TRBV28
CASSYPGLAEQFF
>TRBV7-9
CASSLLGQGINTEAFF